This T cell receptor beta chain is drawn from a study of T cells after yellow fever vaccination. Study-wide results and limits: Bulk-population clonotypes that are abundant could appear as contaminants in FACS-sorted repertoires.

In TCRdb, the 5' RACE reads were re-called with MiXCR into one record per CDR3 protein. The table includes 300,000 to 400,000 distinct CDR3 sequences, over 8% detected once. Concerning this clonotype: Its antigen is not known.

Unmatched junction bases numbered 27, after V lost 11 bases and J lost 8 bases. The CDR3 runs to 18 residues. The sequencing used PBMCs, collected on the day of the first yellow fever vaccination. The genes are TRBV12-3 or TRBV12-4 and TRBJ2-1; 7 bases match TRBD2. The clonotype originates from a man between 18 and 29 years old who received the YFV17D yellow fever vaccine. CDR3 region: CAFSFNWGGDSAGHEQFF. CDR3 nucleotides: TGTGCCTTCAGTTTCAATTGGGGGGGGGACTCGGCGGGCCATGAGCAGTTCTTC.